This T cell receptor beta chain is drawn from a study of T-cell memory formation after mild COVID-19. This clonotype was detected a few times. From 5'RACE with constant-segment primers came TCR alpha and TCR beta cDNA libraries that carried sample barcodes and UMIs. TCRdb passed the 5' RACE reads through MiXCR, listing each CDR3 protein once. The repertoire holds 450,000 to 650,000 distinct CDR3 sequences, under 20% seen once, with 12% in the top ten. Material: PBMCs or a T cell subset sorted from them (not recorded which). The sequence was obtained from an adult woman who had mild COVID-19 (a few samples of this study predate the infection). Cell type and time point are not known.

In DNA form, the CDR3 reads TGCGCCAGCAGCCAAGGTCGCGCCCTAGATACGCAGTATTTT. It specifies CASSQGRALDTQYF. The rearrangement links TRBV4-3 to TRBJ2-3; D unclear. Germline loops: CDR1 LGHNA, CDR2 YSLEER. The length of the CDR3 is 14 residues. V was pared by 1 base and J by 5 bases, with 10 bases between.